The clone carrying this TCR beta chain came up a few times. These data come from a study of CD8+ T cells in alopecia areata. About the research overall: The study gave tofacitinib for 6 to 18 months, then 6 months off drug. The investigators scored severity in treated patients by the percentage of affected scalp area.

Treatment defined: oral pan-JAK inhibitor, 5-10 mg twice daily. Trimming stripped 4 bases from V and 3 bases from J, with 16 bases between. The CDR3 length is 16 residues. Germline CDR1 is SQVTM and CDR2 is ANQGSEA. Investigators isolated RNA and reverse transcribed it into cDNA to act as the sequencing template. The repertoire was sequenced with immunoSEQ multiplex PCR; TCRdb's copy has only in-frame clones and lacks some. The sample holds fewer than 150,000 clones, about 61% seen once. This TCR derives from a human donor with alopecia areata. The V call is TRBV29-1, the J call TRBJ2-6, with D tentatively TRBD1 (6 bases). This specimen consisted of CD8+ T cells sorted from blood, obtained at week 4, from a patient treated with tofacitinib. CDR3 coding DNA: TGCAGCGTTGTTTATCAGGGGCGGCGTGGGGCCAACGTCCTGACTTTC. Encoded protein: CSVVYQGRRGANVLTF.